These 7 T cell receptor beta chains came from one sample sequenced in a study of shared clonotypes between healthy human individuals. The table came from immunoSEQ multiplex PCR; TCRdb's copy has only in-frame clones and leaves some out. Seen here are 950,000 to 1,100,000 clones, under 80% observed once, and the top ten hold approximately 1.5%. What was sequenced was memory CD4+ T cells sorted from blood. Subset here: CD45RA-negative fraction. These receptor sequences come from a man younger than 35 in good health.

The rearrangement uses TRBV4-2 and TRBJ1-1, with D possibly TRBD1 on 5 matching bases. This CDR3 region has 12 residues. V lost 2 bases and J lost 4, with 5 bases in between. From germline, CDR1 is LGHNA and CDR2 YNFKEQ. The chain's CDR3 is CASSQRGTEAFF. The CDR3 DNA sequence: TGTGCCAGCAGCCAAAGGGGCACTGAAGCTTTCTTT.

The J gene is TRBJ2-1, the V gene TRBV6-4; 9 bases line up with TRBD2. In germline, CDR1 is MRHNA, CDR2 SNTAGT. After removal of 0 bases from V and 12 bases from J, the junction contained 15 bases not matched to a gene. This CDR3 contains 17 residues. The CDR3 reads CASSDSFSLAGQSGQFF. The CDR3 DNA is TGTGCCAGCAGTGACTCATTCTCACTAGCGGGTCAGTCCGGGCAGTTCTTC.

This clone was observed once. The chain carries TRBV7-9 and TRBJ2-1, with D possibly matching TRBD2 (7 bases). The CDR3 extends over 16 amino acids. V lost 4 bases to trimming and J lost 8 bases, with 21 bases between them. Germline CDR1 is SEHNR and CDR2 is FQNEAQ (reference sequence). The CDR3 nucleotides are TGTGCCAGCAGCTCATGGCAGGGGCGCCGGGGGGATGAGCAGTTCTTC. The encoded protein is CASSSWQGRRGDEQFF.

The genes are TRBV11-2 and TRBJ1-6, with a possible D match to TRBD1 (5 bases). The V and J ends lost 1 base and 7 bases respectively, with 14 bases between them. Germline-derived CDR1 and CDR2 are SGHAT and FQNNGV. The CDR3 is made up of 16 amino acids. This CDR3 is CASSLGRTGGNSPLHF. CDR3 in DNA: TGTGCCAGCAGCTTAGGACGGACCGGGGGGAATTCACCCCTCCACTTT.

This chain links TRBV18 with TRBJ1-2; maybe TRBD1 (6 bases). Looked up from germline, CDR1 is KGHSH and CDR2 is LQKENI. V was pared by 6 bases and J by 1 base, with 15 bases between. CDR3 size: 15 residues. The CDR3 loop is CASSPTDRFNYGYTF. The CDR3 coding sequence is TGTGCCAGCTCGCCAACGGACAGATTTAACTATGGCTACACCTTC.

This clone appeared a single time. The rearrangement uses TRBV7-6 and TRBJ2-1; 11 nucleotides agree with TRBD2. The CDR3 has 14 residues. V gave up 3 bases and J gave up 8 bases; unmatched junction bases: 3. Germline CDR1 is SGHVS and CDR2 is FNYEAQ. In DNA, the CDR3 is TGTGCCAGCAGCTTTAGCGGGAGGGCCTATGAGCAGTTCTTC. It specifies CASSFSGRAYEQFF.

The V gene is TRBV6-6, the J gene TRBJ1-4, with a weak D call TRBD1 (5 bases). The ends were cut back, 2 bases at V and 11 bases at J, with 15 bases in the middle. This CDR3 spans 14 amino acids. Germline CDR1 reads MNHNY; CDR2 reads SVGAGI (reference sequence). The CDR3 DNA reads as TGTGCCAGCAGTTACGACCATAAGGGACTGAAACTGTTTTTT. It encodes CASSYDHKGLKLFF.